This T cell receptor (beta chain) was captured in a study of OX40 agonist ivuxolimab in advanced cancers. On the study more broadly: Melanoma, hepatocellular carcinoma, head and neck or renal cell cancer occurred in dose-escalation patients. Eligibility admitted prior anti-PD-1, anti-PD-L1 or anti-CTLA-4 therapy; 35% to 40% had some.

The CDR3 loop spans 14 amino acids. Data came from immunoSEQ multiplex PCR; TCRdb stores just in-frame clones and leaves some out. Of roughly 60,000 clones listed, about 88% are singletons. As to this clone: As yet, its antigen is unknown.

Overall study results and limits: There were, on average, more expanded clones in CD8+ T cells than in CD4+.

Autoimmune disease history or systemic immunosuppression excluded patients. The material sequenced was CD4+ or CD8+ T cells sorted from blood, taken in a trial of the OX40 agonist ivuxolimab. The origin of this receptor is an adult with an advanced solid tumor such as melanoma, head and neck, liver or kidney cancer. The V and J genes are TRBV21-1 and TRBJ2-1; the table's D call TRBD2 went unverified against the DNA. TRBV21-1 is a known pseudogene. For the CDR3, the DNA is TGTGCTAAGTTTGAGGATCCCTCCTACAATGAGCAGTTCTTC. Protein: CAKFEDPSYNEQFF.